Listed below are T cell receptor beta chains from one sample, sequenced in a study of blood T cell repertoires in COVID-19. Assay: immunoSEQ multiplex PCR; the TCRdb copy retains only in-frame clones and omits some. Of some 130,000 clones in the sample, around 79% were seen once. The specimen sequenced was peripheral blood. The source of these receptors is a man aged 55 to 70 with acute or convalescent COVID-19. The CDR3 runs from the conserved cysteine through the conserved F or W. D genes are given only for firm matches. Clone size, where shown, is once, few, many, or a class for clones that have expanded.

TGTGCCAGCAGAGCAGGAACTAATGAAAAACTGTTTTTT | CASRAGTNEKLFF | - | TRBJ1-4 | TRBV27 | - | 13
TGTGCCAGCAGGCTAGCGGGCATGCAAGAGACCCAGTACTTC | CASRLAGMQETQYF | TRBD2 | TRBJ2-5 | TRBV28 | - | 14
TGTGCCAGCAGCCCCCGACAGCCTAACTATGGCTACACCTTC | CASSPRQPNYGYTF | - | TRBJ1-2 | TRBV9 | - | 14
TGTGCCAGAAGCTTGGTATCCAGGGAGAACACCGGGGAGCTGTTTTTT | CARSLVSRENTGELFF | - | TRBJ2-2 | TRBV5-3 | - | 16
TGTGCCAGCAGCTTATCGAGCGGGACAGGGGAGATCTTT | CASSLSSGTGEIF | TRBD1 | TRBJ1-4 | TRBV7-9 | many | 13
TGTGCCAGCAGCTCGACAGGGAATAATTCACCCCTCCACTTT | CASSSTGNNSPLHF | TRBD1 | TRBJ1-6 | TRBV7-2 | - | 14
TGTGCCAGCAGTTTCGGAACAGGAACTAATGAAAAACTGTTTTTT | CASSFGTGTNEKLFF | - | TRBJ1-4 | TRBV27 | - | 15
TGCGCCAGCAGCCAAGGTCTAAGGGGCGCGGGAGATGAAAAACTGTTTTTT | CASSQGLRGAGDEKLFF | - | TRBJ1-4 | TRBV4-1 | - | 17
TGTGCCAGCAGCCGAGACAACCCCCAGATAGATACGCAGTATTTT | CASSRDNPQIDTQYF | - | TRBJ2-3 | TRBV6-5 | - | 15
TGTGCCAGCAGCCCAGGGAGGATCCCGGGTTATGGCTACACCTTC | CASSPGRIPGYGYTF | - | TRBJ1-2 | TRBV3-1/TRBV3-2 | - | 15
TGTGCCAGCAGAGAAAGCGGGAGTACCTACAATGAGCAGTTCTTC | CASRESGSTYNEQFF | TRBD2 | TRBJ2-1 | TRBV13 | - | 15
TGTGCCAGCAGTGCCAGGGGCTCCTATAATTCACCCCTCCACTTT | CASSARGSYNSPLHF | - | TRBJ1-6 | TRBV2 | - | 15
TGTGCCAGCAGCTTGCAGGGCTCAGATACGCAGTATTTT | CASSLQGSDTQYF | - | TRBJ2-3 | TRBV11-1 | - | 13
TGTGCCAGCAGTTCGACAGGGGGCTCCTACGAGCAGTACTTC | CASSSTGGSYEQYF | TRBD1 | TRBJ2-7 | TRBV28 | - | 14
TGTGCCAGCAGCCATCGGGGGAGTCGAAGCCACAATGAGCAGTTCTTC | CASSHRGSRSHNEQFF | - | TRBJ2-1 | TRBV3-1/TRBV3-2 | few | 16
TGTGCCAGCAGCTTAGGGGCCGTGGAAGTTGGCTACACCTTC | CASSLGAVEVGYTF | - | TRBJ1-2 | TRBV7-9 | - | 14
TGTGCCAGTAGACCCGGGACAGGGGTTAACTATGGCTACACCTTC | CASRPGTGVNYGYTF | TRBD1 | TRBJ1-2 | TRBV19 | - | 15
TGTGCCAGCAGCTTAAGCGGGGGCTCCTACAATGAGCAGTTCTTC | CASSLSGGSYNEQFF | TRBD2 | TRBJ2-1 | TRBV7-8 | few | 15